This entry lists 6 T cell receptor beta chains sequenced from one sample in a study of blood T cells in healthy people across ages. Sample-barcoded 5' priming and a J-beta primer mix drove a second PCR of roughly 6 to 12 cycles. TCRdb analysed the 5' RACE reads with MiXCR anew, one entry per CDR3 protein. This table holds more than 600,000 distinct CDR3 sequences, 20% to 30% found once. The same data also went into a second study, on T cells of mothers and their children.

The specimen sequenced was blood. The receptors derive from a boy aged 5 to 17 in good health.

This rearrangement joins TRBV10-3 to TRBJ1-4, with D perhaps TRBD1 (6 bases). CDR1 ENHRY and CDR2 SYGVKD come from the germline V gene. V shed 8 bases and J shed 8 bases, with 18 bases lying between them. The CDR3 has 14 residues. The CDR3 sequence is CAIGGGPGEEKLFF. The CDR3 DNA sequence: TGTGCCATCGGAGGTGGTCCAGGGGAAGAAAAACTGTTTTTT.

The chain couples TRBV3-1 to TRBJ2-1, with a tentative D call TRBD1 (5 bases). The CDR3 spans 14 residues. Germline V CDR1 and CDR2: LGHDT, YNNKEL (reference sequence). Trimming removed 5 bases from V and 5 bases from J, with 13 bases in between. CDR3 in amino acids: CASSDFLQDNEQFF. The CDR3 DNA is TGTGCCAGCAGCGACTTTTTACAGGACAATGAGCAGTTCTTC.

In this sample, this clonotype turned up a few times. The rearrangement joins TRBV13 to TRBJ2-7, with TRBD2 matching over 11 bases. J lost 3 bases, V lost 0 bases, and 13 bases had no gene match. This CDR3 spans 19 amino acids. CDR1 is PRHDT and CDR2 is FYEKMQ in the germline V gene (reference sequence). The DNA for the CDR3 is TGTGCCAGCAGCTTAGGAGCCCTAGCGGGAGGTGTCAGCTTCTACGAGCAGTACTTC. Its translation: CASSLGALAGGVSFYEQYF. Full variable domain (rest looked up from reference TRBV13 and TRBJ2-7): AAGVIQSPRHLIKEKRETATLKCYPIPRHDTVYWYQQGPGQDPQFLISFYEKMQSDKGSIPDRFSAQQFSDYHSELNMSSLELGDSALYFCASSLGALAGGVSFYEQYFGPGTRLTVT.

The V call is TRBV29-1, the J call TRBJ2-5; unclear D gene. Germline values: CDR1 SQVTM, CDR2 ANQGSEA. The CDR3 contains 13 residues. V was shortened by 4 bases and J by 6 bases, with 15 bases between the two germline ends. CDR3 residues: CSVGTLYLKTQYF. CDR3 nucleotide sequence: TGCAGCGTTGGGACCCTATATCTGAAGACCCAGTACTTC.

The rearrangement links TRBV12-3 or TRBV12-4 to TRBJ1-2, with D possibly TRBD1 on 6 matching bases. Trimming pared 6 bases from V and 8 bases from J, leaving 13 bases between. The CDR3 runs 12 residues. As DNA, the CDR3 is TGTGCCAGCAGCCCCTCCGGGGGCGGCTACACCTTC. It encodes CASSPSGGGYTF.

This clonotype was counted between two and nine times. This chain joins TRBV27 and TRBJ2-5; TRBD1 agrees at 7 bases. Germline V lookup: CDR1 MNHEY, CDR2 SMNVEV (reference sequence). V was clipped by 3 bases and J by 5 bases; unmatched bases: 9. The CDR3 extends over 15 amino acids. In nucleotides, the CDR3 is TGTGCCAGCAGTTTGGAGCGCAGGGGGATGGAGACCCAGTACTTC. Translating gives CASSLERRGMETQYF.